The clone carrying this T cell receptor (beta chain) was seen a single time. Antigen unknown. Mouse gene names apply. Read coverage stops 1 residue before the CDR3 terminus; the germline J gene supplies the remainder. Assay: immunoSEQ multiplex PCR; the TCRdb copy retains only in-frame clones and omits some. The sample contains roughly 51,000 clones, around 70% of which appear only once. These data come from a study of tissue T cells after allogeneic stem cell transplantation. Study-wide points: The study did not identify alloreactive or antigen-specific tissue TCRs, and some clones might be persisting host cells. Sampling depth was limited, and the cohort was small and clinically varied. Few T cell clones were shared across patients, but motif clusters showed tissue-specific shared signatures. TCR repertoires tracked anatomic similarity, regardless of disease or transplant status.

Trimming cost V 4 bases and J 0 bases; bases outside gene matches: 6. Germline-derived CDR1 and CDR2 are MSHET and SYDVDS. The length of the CDR3 is 16 residues. V usage is TRBV29 and J usage is TRBJ1-3; 7 bases match TRBD1. This TCR came from a pool of C57BL/6 mice in good health. Material for sequencing was sorted cells pooled from one or two spleens. The CDR3 sequence is CASSSPGQYSGNTLYF. CDR3 DNA (partial): TGTGCTAGCAGTTCTCCGGGACAGTATTCTGGAAATACGCTCTAT.